This T cell receptor beta chain was identified during a study of blood T cell repertoires in COVID-19. About the research overall: The samples span acute and convalescent COVID-19 from the United States, Italy and Spain. PBMCs, B-cell-depleted T cells, or T cells were the source of the cDNA or gDNA that made up the material.

This CDR3 is 16 amino acids long. The germline CDR1 and CDR2 sequences are LNHDA and SQIVND (reference sequence). The J segment lost 0 bases and the V segment lost 4 bases, leaving 6 bases of the junction unmatched. In the original workflow: Estimates of nucleated cell counts were drawn from the amplification of reference gene primers. The method was immunoSEQ multiplex PCR; TCRdb's version includes in-frame clones alone and lacks a portion of them. V and J calls and clone size are copied from that table; D and trimming were computed from the DNA. The sample holds tens of thousands of clones, about 86% seen once.

The TCR was taken from a man aged 65 to 85 with active COVID-19. This chain connects TRBV19 to TRBJ2-3, with TRBD1 matching over 8 bases. The specimen sequenced was peripheral blood. Here the CDR3 reads CASSTWTGFSTDTQYF. Written as DNA, the CDR3 is TGTGCCAGTAGTACGTGGACAGGGTTTAGCACAGATACGCAGTATTTT.